This T cell receptor beta chain appears in the sequencing data of a study of blood T cells in healthy people across ages. This clonotype was seen a handful of times. This CDR3 is built from 14 residues. Trimming removed 0 bases from V and 4 bases from J, with 9 bases in between. CDR1 is LGHNA, CDR2 YSLEER, per germline. A second about 6 to 12 cycle PCR used barcoded and J-beta primers. One entry per CDR3 protein, called by TCRdb with MiXCR from the 5' RACE reads. Of about 800,000 distinct CDR3 sequences detected, 25% appear once; the ten largest clones hold more than 3%. The data were also submitted as part of a second study, on T cells of mothers and their children. From that paper: The people who donated were three healthy Caucasian mothers and their six children. Related mother-child pairs shared marginally more repertoire than unrelated pairs, though not significantly.

The sequencing sample was made of blood. This receptor was obtained from a boy aged 5 to 17 in good health. The rearrangement links TRBV4-3 to TRBJ2-5, with unresolved D. CDR3 loop: CASSQDLSRETQYF. CDR3 nucleotides: TGCGCCAGCAGCCAAGATCTAAGTCGAGAGACCCAGTACTTC.